This T cell receptor beta chain was obtained from a study of T cell responses to AZD1222 COVID-19 vaccine. Second-dose recipients at about 4 or about 12 weeks were treated as one pooled group. Some clones are missing from TCRdb's copy, which holds only in-frame ones; the method was immunoSEQ multiplex PCR. Altogether around 160,000 clones are present, approximately 94% being singletons, with the ten largest covering under 6%. Germline assignment: CDR1 MNHNS and CDR2 SASEGT. Deletions cut 2 bases from V and 1 base from J, with 5 bases between. The CDR3 is 13 amino acids. This clone was seen a handful of times. What it binds is unknown. General study points: CD4 TCRs covered the whole spike, strongest at regions 160-218 and 743-854. In a largely white British group with more females than males, clonal diversity was possibly underestimated. After the peak T cell response, and only then, were repertoires sampled.

The source of this sequence is an adult who received the AZD1222 COVID-19 vaccine. The sample in question was peripheral blood, obtained 28 days after the second AZD1222 dose. This chain links TRBV6-1 with TRBJ1-1; D is ambiguous. The CDR3 loop reads CASSETRNTEAFF. DNA of the CDR3: TGTGCCAGCAGTGAAACCAGGAACACTGAAGCTTTCTTT.